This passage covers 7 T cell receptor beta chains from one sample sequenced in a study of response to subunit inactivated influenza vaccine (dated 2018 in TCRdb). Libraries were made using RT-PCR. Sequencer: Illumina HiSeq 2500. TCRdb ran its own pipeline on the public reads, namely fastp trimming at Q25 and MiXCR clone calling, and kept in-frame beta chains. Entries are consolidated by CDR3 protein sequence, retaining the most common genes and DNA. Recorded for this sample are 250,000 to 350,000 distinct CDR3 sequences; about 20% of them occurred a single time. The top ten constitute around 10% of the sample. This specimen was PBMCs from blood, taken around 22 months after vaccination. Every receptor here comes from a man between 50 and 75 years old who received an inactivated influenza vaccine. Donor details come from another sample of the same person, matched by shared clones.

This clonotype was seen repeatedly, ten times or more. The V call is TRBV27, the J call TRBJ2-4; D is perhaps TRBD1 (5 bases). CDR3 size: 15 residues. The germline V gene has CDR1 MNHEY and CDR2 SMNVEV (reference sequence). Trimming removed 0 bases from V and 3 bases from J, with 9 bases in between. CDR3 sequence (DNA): TGTGCCAGCAGTTTATCAGGGGTGGGCAAAAACATTCAGTACTTC. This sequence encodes CASSLSGVGKNIQYF.

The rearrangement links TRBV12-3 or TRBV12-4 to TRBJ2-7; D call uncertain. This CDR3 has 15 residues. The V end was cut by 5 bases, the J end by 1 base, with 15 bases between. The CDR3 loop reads CASSQRVDGSYEQYF. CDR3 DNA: TGTGCCAGCAGTCAACGGGTGGATGGGTCCTACGAGCAGTACTTC.

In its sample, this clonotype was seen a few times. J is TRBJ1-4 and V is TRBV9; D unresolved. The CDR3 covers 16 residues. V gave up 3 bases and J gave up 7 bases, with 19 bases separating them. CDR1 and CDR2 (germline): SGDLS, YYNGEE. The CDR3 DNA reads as TGTGCCAGCAGCGGGAACGGGGATGGACTCGGTGAAAAACTGTTTTTT. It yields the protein CASSGNGDGLGEKLFF.

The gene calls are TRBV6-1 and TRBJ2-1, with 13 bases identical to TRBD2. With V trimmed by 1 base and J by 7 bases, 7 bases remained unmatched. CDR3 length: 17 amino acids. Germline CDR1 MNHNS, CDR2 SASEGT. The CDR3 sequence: CASSEVLAGGDGNEQFF. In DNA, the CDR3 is TGTGCCAGCAGTGAAGTACTAGCGGGAGGGGACGGAAATGAGCAGTTCTTC.

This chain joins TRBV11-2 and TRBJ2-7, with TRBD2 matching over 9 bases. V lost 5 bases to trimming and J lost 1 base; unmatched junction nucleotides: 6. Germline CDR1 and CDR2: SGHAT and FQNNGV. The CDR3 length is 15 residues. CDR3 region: CASSRLTSGSYEQYF. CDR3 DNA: TGTGCCAGCAGCCGGTTGACTAGCGGTTCCTACGAGCAGTACTTC. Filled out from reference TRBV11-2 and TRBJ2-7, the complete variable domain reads EAGVAQSPRYKIIEKRQSVAFWCNPISGHATLYWYQQILGQGPKLLIQFQNNGVVDDSQLPKDRFSAERLKGVDSTLKIQPAKLEDSAVYLCASSRLTSGSYEQYFGPGTRLTVT.

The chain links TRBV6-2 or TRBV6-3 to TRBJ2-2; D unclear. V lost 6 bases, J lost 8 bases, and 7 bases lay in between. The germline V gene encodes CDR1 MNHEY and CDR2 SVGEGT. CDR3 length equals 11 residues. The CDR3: CASSPRGELFF. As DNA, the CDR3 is TGTGCCAGCAGCCCCCGGGGGGAGCTGTTTTTT.

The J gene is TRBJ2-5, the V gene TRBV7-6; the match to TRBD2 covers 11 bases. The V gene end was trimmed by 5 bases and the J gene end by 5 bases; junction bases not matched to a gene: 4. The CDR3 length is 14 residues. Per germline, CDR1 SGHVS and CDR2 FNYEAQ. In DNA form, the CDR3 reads TGTGCCAGCAGCGCACTAGCGGGAGCCGAGACCCAGTACTTC. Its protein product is CASSALAGAETQYF.